This T cell receptor beta chain was captured by sequencing in a study of control samples from healthy donors and cancer patients (dated by TCRdb to the early 2020s). The CDR3 sequence holds 13 residues, the cysteine and phenylalanine included. Only CDR3 DNA remains: 39 bases, in frame from the first base. The germline V and J ends show losses of 5 bases and 6 bases respectively, and no gene match explains 8 bases of the junction. The germline V gene specifies SGHDT as CDR1 and YYEEEE as CDR2. A word on this clone: This receptor's antigen is unknown. Base qualities were left out, and no much larger clone turns up one base away.

The library came from the immunoSEQ multiplex PCR assay. In its TCRdb copy, this immuneACCESS table keeps in-frame sequences only and misses some clones. Where compared with another copy, unresolved V genes explain less than half of these, and the others have no known cause. The sample profile shows around 130,000 clones; more than 70% of them were found once. About 3.2% of the sample is in the top ten clones. The V and J segments used are TRBV5-6 and TRBJ2-7; 7 central bases correspond to TRBD1. Input material: blood. The origin of this receptor is a man aged 50-60 years in good health. The CDR3 here reads CASRFIGGGEQYF. The nucleotide sequence is TGTGCCAGCAGGTTCATAGGGGGCGGCGAGCAGTACTTC.